Shown below are 7 T cell receptor beta chains from a single sample sequenced in a study of a mutant IDH1 vaccine in newly diagnosed glioma. Time point of the sample: week 23, last vaccination. Mutant IDH1 20-mer peptide, at 300 ug, made up each vaccine dose, with topical imiquimod. This table comes from immunoSEQ multiplex PCR, and its TCRdb copy is limited to in-frame clones, with some not included. The repertoire consists of approximately 43,000 clones, with around 78% occurring once and the leading ten covering around 6.6%. These TCRs' antigens remain unknown. The material sequenced was PBMCs, taken from a glioma patient whose treatment included an IDH1 peptide vaccine. These receptors came from a woman aged 35 to 49 with glioma. Some clones in this sample may be carry-over from other donors' samples.

This clone appeared a few times. The rearrangement links TRBV6-1 to TRBJ2-7; weak D call: TRBD1 (5 bases). The CDR3 is 11 residues long. V shed 11 bases and J shed 4 bases, with 12 bases lying between them. CDR1 is MNHNS, CDR2 SASEGT, per germline. CDR3 residues: CASRGYYEQYF. CDR3 nucleotides: TGTGCCTCAAGGGGTTATTACGAGCAGTACTTC.

This clone was detected a few times. The rearrangement joins TRBV9 to TRBJ1-1; no clear D gene. The CDR3 loop spans 14 amino acids. Trimming took off 4 bases at V and 4 bases at J, with 14 bases between the two ends. Germline lookup yields CDR1 SGDLS and CDR2 YYNGEE. CDR3 region: CASSQTPERTEAFF. In DNA form, the CDR3 reads TGTGCCAGCAGCCAAACCCCCGAACGCACTGAAGCTTTCTTT.

The sample holds one count of this clone. This rearrangement joins TRBV5-1 to TRBJ1-3; tentative D call: TRBD1 (5 bases). The germline V and J ends were trimmed by 0 bases and 5 bases, with 9 bases remaining between them. Germline-derived CDR1 and CDR2 are SGHRS and YFSETQ. The CDR3 covers 14 residues. The CDR3 DNA follows: TGCGCCAGCAGCTTGGACCCAGGGAGAAACACCATATATTTT. Amino acid sequence: CASSLDPGRNTIYF.

This clone was recorded only once. The chain recombines TRBV4-3 with TRBJ2-2, with D possibly matching TRBD2 (5 bases). The V end was cut by 0 bases, the J end by 11 bases, with 19 bases between. Germline values: CDR1 LGHNA, CDR2 YSLEER. This CDR3 is built from 16 residues. CDR3 amino acids: CASSQDGPGMRAELFF. The CDR3 DNA is TGCGCCAGCAGCCAAGATGGTCCAGGTATGAGGGCCGAGCTGTTTTTT.

This clone is a singleton in its sample. V usage is TRBV27 and J usage is TRBJ2-7; D remains unclear. Between the trimmed V and J ends, which lost 3 bases and 3 bases, there was a span of 9 bases. The V gene's germline CDR1 is MNHEY and CDR2 SMNVEV (reference sequence). CDR3 length equals 13 residues. The CDR3 here is CASSFLDGYEQYF. CDR3 nucleotides: TGTGCCAGCAGTTTTCTGGACGGCTACGAGCAGTACTTC.

The gene calls are TRBV5-1 and TRBJ1-1, with a weak D call TRBD1 (5 bases). Germline assignment: CDR1 SGHRS and CDR2 YFSETQ. Trimming cost V 0 bases and J 2 bases, with 14 bases left between them. This CDR3 is built from 16 residues. CDR3 amino acids: CASSLVTGQINTEAFF. DNA for the CDR3: TGCGCCAGCAGCTTGGTAACGGGGCAGATTAACACTGAAGCTTTCTTT.

The chain carries TRBV7-2 and TRBJ2-5, with D possibly TRBD1 on 6 matching bases. Germline CDR1 reads SGHTA; CDR2 reads FQGNSA. V gave up 2 bases and J gave up 5 bases, with 9 bases separating them. The CDR3 runs 13 residues. CDR3 in DNA: TGTGCCAGCAGCTTAAACAGGGTGGAGACCCAGTACTTC. Its translation: CASSLNRVETQYF.